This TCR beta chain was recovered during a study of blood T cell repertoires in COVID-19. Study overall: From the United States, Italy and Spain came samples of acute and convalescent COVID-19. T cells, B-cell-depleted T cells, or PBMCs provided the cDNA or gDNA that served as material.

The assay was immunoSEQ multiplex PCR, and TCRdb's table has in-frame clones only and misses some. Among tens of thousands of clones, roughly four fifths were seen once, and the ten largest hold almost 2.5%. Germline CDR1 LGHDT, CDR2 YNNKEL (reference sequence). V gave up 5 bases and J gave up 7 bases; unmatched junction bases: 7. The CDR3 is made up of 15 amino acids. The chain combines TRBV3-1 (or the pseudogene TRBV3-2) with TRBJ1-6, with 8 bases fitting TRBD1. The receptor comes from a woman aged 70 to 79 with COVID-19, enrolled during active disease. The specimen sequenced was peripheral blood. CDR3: CASSSGGQGNSPLHF. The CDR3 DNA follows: TGTGCCAGCAGCTCCGGTGGACAGGGCAATTCACCCCTCCACTTT.